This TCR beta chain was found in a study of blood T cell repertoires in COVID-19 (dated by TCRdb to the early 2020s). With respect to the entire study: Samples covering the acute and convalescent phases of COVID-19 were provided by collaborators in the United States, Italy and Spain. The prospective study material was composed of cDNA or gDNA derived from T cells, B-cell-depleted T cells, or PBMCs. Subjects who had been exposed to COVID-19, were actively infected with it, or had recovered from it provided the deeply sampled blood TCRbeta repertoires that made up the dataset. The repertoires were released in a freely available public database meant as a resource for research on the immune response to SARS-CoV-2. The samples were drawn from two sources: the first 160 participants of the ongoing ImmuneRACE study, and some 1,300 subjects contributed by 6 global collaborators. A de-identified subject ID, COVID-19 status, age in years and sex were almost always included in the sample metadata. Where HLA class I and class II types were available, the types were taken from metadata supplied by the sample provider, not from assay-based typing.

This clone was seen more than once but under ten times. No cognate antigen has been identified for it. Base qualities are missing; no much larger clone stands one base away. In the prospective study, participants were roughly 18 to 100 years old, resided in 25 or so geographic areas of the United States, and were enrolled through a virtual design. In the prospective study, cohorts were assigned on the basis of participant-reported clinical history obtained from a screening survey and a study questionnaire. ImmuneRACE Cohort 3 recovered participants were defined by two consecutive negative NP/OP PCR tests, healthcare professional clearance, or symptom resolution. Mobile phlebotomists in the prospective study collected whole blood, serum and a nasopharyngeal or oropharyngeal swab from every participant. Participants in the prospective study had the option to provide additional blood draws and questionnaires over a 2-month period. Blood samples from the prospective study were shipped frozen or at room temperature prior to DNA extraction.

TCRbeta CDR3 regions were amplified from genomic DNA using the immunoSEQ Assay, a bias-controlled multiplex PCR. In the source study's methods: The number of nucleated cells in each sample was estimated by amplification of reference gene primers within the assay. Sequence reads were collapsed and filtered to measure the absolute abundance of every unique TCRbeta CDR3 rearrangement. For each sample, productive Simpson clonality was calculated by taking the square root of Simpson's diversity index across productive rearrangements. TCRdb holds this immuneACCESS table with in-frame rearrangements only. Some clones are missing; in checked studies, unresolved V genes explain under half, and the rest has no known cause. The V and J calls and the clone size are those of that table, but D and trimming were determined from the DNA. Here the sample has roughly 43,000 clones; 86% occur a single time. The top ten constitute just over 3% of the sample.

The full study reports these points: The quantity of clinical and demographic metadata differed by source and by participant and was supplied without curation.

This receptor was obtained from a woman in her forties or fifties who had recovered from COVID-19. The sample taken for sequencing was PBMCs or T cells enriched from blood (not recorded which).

The CDR3 protein is CASRDGAGDTEAFF. In nucleotide form, the sequence is TGTGCCAGCAGGGATGGGGCAGGAGACACTGAAGCTTTCTTT. The chain couples TRBV6-5 to TRBJ1-1; matching of 5 bases hints at TRBD1 as the D gene. CDR1 and CDR2 are drawn from the germline V gene: MNHEY, SVGAGI. Deletion took 6 bases off V and 3 bases off J, with a span of 14 bases between the germline ends. The CDR3 contains 14 residues, cysteine and phenylalanine counted. Only the CDR3 region is kept as DNA, spanning 42 bases read in frame from base 1.